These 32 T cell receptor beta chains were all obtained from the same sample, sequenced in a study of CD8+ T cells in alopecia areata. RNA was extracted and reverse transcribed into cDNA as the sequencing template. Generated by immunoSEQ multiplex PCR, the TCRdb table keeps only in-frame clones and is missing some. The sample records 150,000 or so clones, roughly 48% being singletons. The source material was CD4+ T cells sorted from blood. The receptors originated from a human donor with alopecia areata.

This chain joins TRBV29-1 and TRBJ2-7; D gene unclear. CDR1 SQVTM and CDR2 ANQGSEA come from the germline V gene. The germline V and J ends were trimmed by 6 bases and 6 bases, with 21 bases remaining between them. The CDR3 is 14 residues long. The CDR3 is CSVREVGRQSEQYF. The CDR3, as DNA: TGCAGCGTGCGTGAGGTTGGGCGGCAAAGCGAGCAGTACTTC.

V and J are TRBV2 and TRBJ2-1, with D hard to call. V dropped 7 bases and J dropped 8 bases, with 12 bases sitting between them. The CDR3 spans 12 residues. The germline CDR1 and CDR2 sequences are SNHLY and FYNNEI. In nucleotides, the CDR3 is TGTGCCAGCAAACCTAGATTGCATGAGCAGTTCTTC. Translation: CASKPRLHEQFF.

CDR3 nucleotides: TGTGCCAGCTCACCGTGGAAGGGTGACACTGAAGCTTTCTTT. Amino acids: CASSPWKGDTEAFF. The J gene is TRBJ1-1, the V gene TRBV18; D unclear. CDR1 and CDR2 from the germline V gene are KGHSH and LQKENI. V lost 3 bases, J lost 3 bases, and 11 bases lay in between. This CDR3 is 14 amino acids long. The whole variable domain, remainder taken from reference TRBV18 and TRBJ1-1, is NAGVMQNPRHLVRRRGQEARLRCSPMKGHSHVYWYRQLPEEGLKFMVYLQKENIIDESGMPKERFSAEFPKEGPSILRIQQVVRGDSAAYFCASSPWKGDTEAFFGQGTRLTVV.

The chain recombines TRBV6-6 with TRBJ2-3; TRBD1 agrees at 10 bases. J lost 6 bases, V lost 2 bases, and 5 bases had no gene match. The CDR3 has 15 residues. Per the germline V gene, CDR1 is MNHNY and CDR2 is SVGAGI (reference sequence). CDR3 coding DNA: TGTGCCAGCAGTTACGTTGGGACAGGGGATGATACGCAGTATTTT. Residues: CASSYVGTGDDTQYF.

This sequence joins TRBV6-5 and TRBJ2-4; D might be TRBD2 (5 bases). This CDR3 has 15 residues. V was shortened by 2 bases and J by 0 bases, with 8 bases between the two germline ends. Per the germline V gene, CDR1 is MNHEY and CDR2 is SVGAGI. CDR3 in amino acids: CASSYLRGAKNIQYF. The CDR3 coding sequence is TGTGCCAGCAGTTACCTTCGGGGAGCCAAAAACATTCAGTACTTC.

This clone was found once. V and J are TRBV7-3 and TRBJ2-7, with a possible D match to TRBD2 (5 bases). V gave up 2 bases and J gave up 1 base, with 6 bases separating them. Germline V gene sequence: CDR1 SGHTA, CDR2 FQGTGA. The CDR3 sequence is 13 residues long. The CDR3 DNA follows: TGTGCCAGCAGCTTAGACTATTCCTACGAGCAGTACTTC. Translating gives CASSLDYSYEQYF.

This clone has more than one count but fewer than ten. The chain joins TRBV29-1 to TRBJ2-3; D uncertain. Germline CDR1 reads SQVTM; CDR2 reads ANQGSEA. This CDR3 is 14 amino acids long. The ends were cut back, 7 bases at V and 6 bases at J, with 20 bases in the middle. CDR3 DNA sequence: TGCAGCGCCCAAACGCAGGAGCCCCCTGATACGCAGTATTTT. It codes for CSAQTQEPPDTQYF.

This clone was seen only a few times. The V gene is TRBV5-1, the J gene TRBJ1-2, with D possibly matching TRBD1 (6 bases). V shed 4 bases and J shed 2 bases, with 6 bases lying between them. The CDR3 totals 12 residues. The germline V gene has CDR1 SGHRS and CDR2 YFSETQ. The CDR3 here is CASSQGNYGYTF. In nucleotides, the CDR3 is TGCGCCAGCAGCCAGGGGAACTATGGCTACACCTTC.

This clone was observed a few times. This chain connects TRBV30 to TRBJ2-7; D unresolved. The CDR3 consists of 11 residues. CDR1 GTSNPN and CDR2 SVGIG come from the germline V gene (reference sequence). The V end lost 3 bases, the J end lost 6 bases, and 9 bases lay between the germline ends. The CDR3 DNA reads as TGTGCCTGGAGCCTAGAGATCGAGCAGTACTTC. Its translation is CAWSLEIEQYF.

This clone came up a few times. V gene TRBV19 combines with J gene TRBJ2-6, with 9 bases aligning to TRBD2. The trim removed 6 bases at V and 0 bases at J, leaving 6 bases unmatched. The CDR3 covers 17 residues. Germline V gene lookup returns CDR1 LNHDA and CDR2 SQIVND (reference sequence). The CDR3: CASRGLASNSGANVLTF. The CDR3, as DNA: TGTGCCAGTAGAGGACTAGCGAGCAACTCTGGGGCCAACGTCCTGACTTTC.

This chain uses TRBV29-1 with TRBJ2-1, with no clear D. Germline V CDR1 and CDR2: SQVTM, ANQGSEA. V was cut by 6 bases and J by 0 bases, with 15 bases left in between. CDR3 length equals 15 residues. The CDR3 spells CSVLGPRSSYNEQFF. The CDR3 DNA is TGCAGCGTCCTCGGGCCCCGGAGCTCCTACAATGAGCAGTTCTTC.

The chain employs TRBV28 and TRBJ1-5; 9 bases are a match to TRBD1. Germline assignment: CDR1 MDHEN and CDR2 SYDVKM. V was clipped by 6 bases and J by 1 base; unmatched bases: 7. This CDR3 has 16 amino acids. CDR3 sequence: CASSPGQGPSNQPQHF. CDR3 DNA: TGTGCCAGCAGCCCAGGACAGGGGCCCAGCAATCAGCCCCAGCATTTT.

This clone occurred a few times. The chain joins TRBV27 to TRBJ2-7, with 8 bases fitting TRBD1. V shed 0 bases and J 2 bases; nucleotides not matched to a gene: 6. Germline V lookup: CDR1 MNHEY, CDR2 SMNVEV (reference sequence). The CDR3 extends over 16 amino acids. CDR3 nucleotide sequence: TGTGCCAGCAGTTTATCCCCCAGGACAGGGACCTACGAGCAGTACTTC. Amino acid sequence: CASSLSPRTGTYEQYF.

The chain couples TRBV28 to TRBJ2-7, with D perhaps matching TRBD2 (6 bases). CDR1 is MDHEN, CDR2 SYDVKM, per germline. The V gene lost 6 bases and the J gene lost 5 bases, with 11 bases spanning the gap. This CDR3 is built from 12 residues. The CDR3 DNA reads TGTGCCAGCAGCCGGGGGTTCGACGAGCAGTACTTC. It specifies CASSRGFDEQYF.

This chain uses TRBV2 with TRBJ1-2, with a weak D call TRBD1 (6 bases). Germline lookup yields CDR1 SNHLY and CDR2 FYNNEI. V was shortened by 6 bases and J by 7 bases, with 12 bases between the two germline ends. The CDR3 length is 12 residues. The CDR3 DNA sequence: TGTGCCAGCAGATCGGGGGGCGGTGGCTACACCTTC. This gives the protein CASRSGGGGYTF.

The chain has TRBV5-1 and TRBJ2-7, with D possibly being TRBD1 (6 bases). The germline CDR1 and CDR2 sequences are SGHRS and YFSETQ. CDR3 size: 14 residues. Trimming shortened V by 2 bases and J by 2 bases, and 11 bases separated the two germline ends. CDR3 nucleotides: TGCGCCAGCAGCTTCCGGGACATTACCTACGAGCAGTACTTC. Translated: CASSFRDITYEQYF.

CDR3 nucleotide sequence: TGCGCCAGCAGCGCAGGACTCTCCAACAGTGAGCAGTTCTTC. It codes for CASSAGLSNSEQFF. The V and J genes are TRBV4-1 and TRBJ2-1, with TRBD2 as a possible D gene (5 bases). The germline V and J ends were trimmed by 5 bases and 9 bases, with 17 bases remaining between them. CDR3 size: 14 residues. Germline lookup yields CDR1 MGHRA and CDR2 YSYEKL.

The CDR3 here is CSALGVGLEEQYF. DNA for the CDR3: TGCAGCGCCCTAGGTGTAGGGCTAGAGGAGCAGTACTTC. The chain has TRBV29-1 and TRBJ2-7, with unresolved D. The CDR3 loop spans 13 amino acids. CDR1 and CDR2 from the germline V gene are SQVTM and ANQGSEA. Trimming left V 7 bases short and J 7 bases short, with 20 bases between.

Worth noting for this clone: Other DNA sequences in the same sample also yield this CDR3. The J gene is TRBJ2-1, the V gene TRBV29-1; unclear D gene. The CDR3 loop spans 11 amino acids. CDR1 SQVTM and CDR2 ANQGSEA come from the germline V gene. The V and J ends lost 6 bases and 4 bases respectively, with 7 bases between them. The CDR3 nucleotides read TGCAGCGTAGGGTCTTACAATGAGCAGTTCTTC. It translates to CSVGSYNEQFF.

This CDR3 is CASSWATVWSIQYF. CDR3 DNA: TGTGCCAGCAGCTGGGCGACAGTTTGGAGCATTCAGTACTTC. The genes are TRBV7-9 and TRBJ2-4, with a weak D call TRBD1 (5 bases). This CDR3 is 14 amino acids long. Trimming removed 4 bases from V and 9 bases from J, with 16 bases in between. Germline CDR1 SEHNR, CDR2 FQNEAQ (reference sequence).

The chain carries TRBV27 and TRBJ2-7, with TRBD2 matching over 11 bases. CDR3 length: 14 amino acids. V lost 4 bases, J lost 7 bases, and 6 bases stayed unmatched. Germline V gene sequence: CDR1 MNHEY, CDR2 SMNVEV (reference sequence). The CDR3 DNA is TGTGCCAGCAGTTACACTAGCGGGGGCCTGGAGCAGTACTTC. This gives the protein CASSYTSGGLEQYF.

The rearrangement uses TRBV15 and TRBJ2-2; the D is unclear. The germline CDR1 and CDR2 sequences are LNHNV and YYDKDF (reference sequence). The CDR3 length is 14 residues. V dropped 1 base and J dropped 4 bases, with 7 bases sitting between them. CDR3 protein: CATSRVGFTGELFF. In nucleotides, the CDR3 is TGTGCCACCAGCAGAGTAGGGTTCACCGGGGAGCTGTTTTTT.

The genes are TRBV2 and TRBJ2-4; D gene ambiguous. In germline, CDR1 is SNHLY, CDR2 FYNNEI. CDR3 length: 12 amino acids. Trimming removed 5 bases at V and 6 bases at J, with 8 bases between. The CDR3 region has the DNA TGTGCCAGCAGTCAACCCCTAAACATTCAGTACTTC. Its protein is CASSQPLNIQYF. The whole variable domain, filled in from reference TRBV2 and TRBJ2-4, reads EPEVTQTPSHQVTQMGQEVILRCVPISNHLYFYWYRQILGQKVEFLVSFYNNEISEKSEIFDDQFSVERPDGSNFTLKIRSTKLEDSAMYFCASSQPLNIQYFGAGTRLSVL.

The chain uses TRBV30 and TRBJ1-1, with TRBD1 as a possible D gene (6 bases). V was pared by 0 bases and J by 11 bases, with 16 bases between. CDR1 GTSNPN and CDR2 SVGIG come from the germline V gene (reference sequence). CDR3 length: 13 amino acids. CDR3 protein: CAWSVRTEGTAFF. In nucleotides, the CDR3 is TGTGCCTGGAGTGTACGGACAGAGGGTACGGCTTTCTTT.

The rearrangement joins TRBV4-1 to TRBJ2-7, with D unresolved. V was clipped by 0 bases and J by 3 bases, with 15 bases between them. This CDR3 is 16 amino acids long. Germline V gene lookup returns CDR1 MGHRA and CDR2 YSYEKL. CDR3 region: CASSQDLAGSFYEQYF. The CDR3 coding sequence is TGCGCCAGCAGCCAAGATCTGGCAGGTAGTTTCTACGAGCAGTACTTC.

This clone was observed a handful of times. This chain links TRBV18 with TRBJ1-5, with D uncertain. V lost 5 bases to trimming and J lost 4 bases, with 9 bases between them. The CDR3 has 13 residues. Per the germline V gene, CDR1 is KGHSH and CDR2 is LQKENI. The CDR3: CASSSEPNQPQHF. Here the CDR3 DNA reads TGTGCCAGCTCATCAGAGCCTAATCAGCCCCAGCATTTT.

The CDR3 nucleotides are TGTGCCTGGAGCGAGCGGACAGGGACTAACTATGGCTACACCTTC. It specifies CAWSERTGTNYGYTF. V usage is TRBV30 and J usage is TRBJ1-2; TRBD1 aligns across 8 bases. The V segment lost 3 bases and the J segment 0 bases; nucleotides outside the gene matches: 6. This CDR3 has 15 amino acids. Germline V CDR1 and CDR2: GTSNPN, SVGIG (reference sequence).

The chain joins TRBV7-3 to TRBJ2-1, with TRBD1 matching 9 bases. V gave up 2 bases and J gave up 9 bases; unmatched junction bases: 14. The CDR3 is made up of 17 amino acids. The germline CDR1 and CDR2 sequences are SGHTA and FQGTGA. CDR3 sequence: CASSLLPRDRAFSEQFF. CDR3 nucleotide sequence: TGTGCCAGCAGCTTATTGCCCCGGGACAGGGCCTTCAGTGAGCAGTTCTTC.

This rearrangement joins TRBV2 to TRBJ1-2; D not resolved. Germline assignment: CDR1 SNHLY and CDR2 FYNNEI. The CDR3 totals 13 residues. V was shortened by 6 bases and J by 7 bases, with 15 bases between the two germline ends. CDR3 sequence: CASRTTGSFGYTF. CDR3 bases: TGTGCCAGCAGAACGACCGGGTCCTTTGGCTACACCTTC.

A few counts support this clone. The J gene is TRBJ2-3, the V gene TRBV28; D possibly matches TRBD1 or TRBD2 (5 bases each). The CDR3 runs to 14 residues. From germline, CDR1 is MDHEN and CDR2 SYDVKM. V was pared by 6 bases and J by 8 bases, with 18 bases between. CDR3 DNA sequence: TGTGCCAGCAGGGGGGAAAATAGAGGGACTACGCAGTATTTT. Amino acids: CASRGENRGTTQYF.

The CDR3, as DNA: TGTGCCAGCAGTTTATTCTCGGGACAGATCTCTGGGGCCAACGTCCTGACTTTC. Its protein product is CASSLFSGQISGANVLTF. The V and J genes are TRBV27 and TRBJ2-6; 7 positions agree with TRBD1. V shed 1 base and J 0 bases; nucleotides not matched to a gene: 6. This CDR3 has 18 residues. Germline V gene sequence: CDR1 MNHEY, CDR2 SMNVEV (reference sequence). Based on the CDR3 plus reference TRBV27 and TRBJ2-6, the full variable domain is EAQVTQNPRYLITVTGKKLTVTCSQNMNHEYMSWYRQDPGLGLRQIYYSMNVEVTDKGDVPEGYKVSRKEKRNFPLILESPSPNQTSLYFCASSLFSGQISGANVLTFGAGSRLTVL.

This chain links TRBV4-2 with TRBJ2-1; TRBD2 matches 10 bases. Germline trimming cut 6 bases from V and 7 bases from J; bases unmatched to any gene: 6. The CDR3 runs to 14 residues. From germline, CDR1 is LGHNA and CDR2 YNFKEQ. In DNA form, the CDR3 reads TGTGCCAGCAGTCTAGCGGGAGCAGGTAATGAGCAGTTCTTC. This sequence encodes CASSLAGAGNEQFF.